This TCR beta chain derives from a study of blood T cell repertoires in COVID-19. Study as a whole: Sites across the United States, Italy and Spain contributed samples from acute and convalescent COVID-19. PBMCs, B-cell-depleted T cells, or T cells were the source of the cDNA or gDNA that made up the material.

The authors' processing: Using reference gene primer amplification, nucleated cell counts were estimated. Repertoires were generated with immunoSEQ multiplex PCR, while TCRdb's copy carries only in-frame clones and drops some. For V, J and clone size, that table is used; D and trimming come from the DNA. The data contain around 420,000 clones, 88% of them singletons. All enrollees were about 18 to 100 years old and from fewer than 30 US areas. CDR1 is SEHNR and CDR2 is FQNEAQ in the germline V gene (reference sequence). The CDR3 has 15 amino acids. The V end was cut by 1 base, the J end by 0 bases, with 7 bases between.

The chain uses TRBV7-9 and TRBJ1-3; no clear D gene. The TCR comes from a middle-aged woman with acute COVID-19. Sequencing was done on a sample of PBMCs or T cells enriched from blood (not recorded which). CDR3 sequence reads: CASSLGTFSGNTIYF. As DNA, the CDR3 is TGTGCCAGCAGCTTAGGTACATTCTCTGGAAACACCATATATTTT.